A selection of T cell receptor beta chains follows, all from one sample in a study of control samples from healthy donors and cancer patients. Assay: immunoSEQ multiplex PCR; the TCRdb copy retains only in-frame clones and omits some. The sample lists 150,000 to 200,000 clones; roughly 90% were seen once. What was sequenced was blood. These TCRs come from a man aged 30 to 39 in good health. Each CDR3 is given without its conserved first and last residue.

>TRBV7-7|TRBJ2-1
ASSLRLAVYNEQF
>TRBV4-1|TRBJ2-3
ASSQVSPASGMPDTQY
>TRBV12-3/TRBV12-4|TRBJ1-5
ASSLGGQPQH
>TRBV19|TRBJ1-5
ASRVQGNQPQH
>TRBV9|TRBJ1-5
ASSPNPGGLGQPQH
>TRBV5-1|TRBJ1-2
ASSMDINYGYT
>TRBV3-1/TRBV3-2|TRBJ2-1
ASWGTSQNEQF
>TRBV27|TRBJ2-7
ASSLKGNTEQY
>TRBV24-1|TRBJ2-1
ATSALLAGRNEQF
>TRBV5-4|TRBJ2-5
ASSLSGRQGQETQY
>TRBV5-1|TRBJ2-3
ASSYGLAGSTDTQY
>TRBV6-6|TRBJ2-5
ASSYSATSLQETQY
>TRBV7-8|TRBJ2-7
ASSLGIGAGDAYEQY
>TRBV2|TRBJ2-7
ASKQESVEQY
>TRBV5-1|TRBJ2-7
ASSLNQITYEQY
>TRBV12-3/TRBV12-4|TRBJ1-1
ASSLGGRTEAF
>TRBV11-1|TRBJ2-7
ASSRQGIKY
>TRBV24-1|TRBJ2-7
ATSNTGLMGDEQY
>TRBV25-1|TRBJ2-2
ASSGAGWDTGELF
>TRBV4-1|TRBJ2-7
ASSPLGAGDYEQY
>TRBV7-9|TRBJ1-6
ASSLNGPGAGSPLH
>TRBV5-1|TRBJ1-4
ASSPAQLNEKLF
>TRBV5-5|TRBJ1-3
ASSLAPGKGNTIY
>TRBV19|TRBJ2-7
ASSITRDEQY
>TRBV27|TRBJ1-1
ASRPLGWDMNTEAF
>TRBV6-5|TRBJ1-5
ASRGDSSNQPQH
>TRBV28|TRBJ1-5
ASSLTQGESGH
>TRBV9|TRBJ2-3
ASSETGRSTDTQY
>TRBV6-5|TRBJ2-1
ASSYGREQF